This is a list of T cell receptor beta chains from one sample in a study of CD8 T cells in Susac syndrome. Each CDR3 protein is one row after TCRdb ran MiXCR on the immunoSEQ multiplex PCR reads. The table lists about 200,000 distinct CDR3 sequences, 85% to 95% of them singletons, with about 0.1% in the top ten. Sequencing used CD4+ T cells from PBMCs. These receptors were taken from a human donor in good health. Both conserved end residues are part of each CDR3. D genes are given only for firm matches. Clone size, where shown, is once, few, many, or a class for clones that have expanded.

D gene: NA
V gene: TRBV29-1
clone size: NA
J gene: TRBJ1-1
CDR3 DNA: TGCAGCCTGAGCTCGGGGATCGGAGAAGCTTTCTTT
CDR3 protein: CSLSSGIGEAFF

D gene: TRBD1
V gene: TRBV20-1
clone size: NA
J gene: TRBJ1-5
CDR3 DNA: TGCAGTGCTAGTTCAGGGGGTCCCAATCAGCCCCAGCATTTT
CDR3 protein: CSASSGGPNQPQHF

D gene: TRBD2
V gene: TRBV3-1
clone size: NA
J gene: TRBJ2-1
CDR3 DNA: TGTGCCAGCAGCCAAGTGTGGCTAGCGGGGTACAATGAGCAGTTCTTC
CDR3 protein: CASSQVWLAGYNEQFF

D gene: NA
V gene: TRBV3-1
clone size: NA
J gene: TRBJ1-1
CDR3 DNA: TGTGCCAGCAGCCAGTCGTCGGACACTGAAGCTTTCTTT
CDR3 protein: CASSQSSDTEAFF

D gene: NA
V gene: TRBV3-1
clone size: NA
J gene: TRBJ1-5
CDR3 DNA: TGTGCCAGCAGCCAAAGTCTGAATCAGCCCCAGCATTTT
CDR3 protein: CASSQSLNQPQHF

D gene: NA
V gene: TRBV11-2
clone size: NA
J gene: TRBJ2-7
CDR3 DNA: TGTGCCAGCAGCTTACAGGGAATCGAAGACGAGCAGTACTTC
CDR3 protein: CASSLQGIEDEQYF

D gene: TRBD1
V gene: TRBV27
clone size: few
J gene: TRBJ2-2
CDR3 DNA: TGTGCCAGCAGACAGGGGGACGGGGAGCTGTTTTTT
CDR3 protein: CASRQGDGELFF

D gene: NA
V gene: TRBV20-1
clone size: NA
J gene: TRBJ2-5
CDR3 DNA: TGCAGTGCTAGAGGTGTCGGGCAAGAGACCCAGTACTTC
CDR3 protein: CSARGVGQETQYF

D gene: NA
V gene: TRBV11-2
clone size: few
J gene: TRBJ2-1
CDR3 DNA: TGTGCCAGCAGCTCAACCGGGACTGGCCCCTACAATGAGCAGTTCTTC
CDR3 protein: CASSSTGTGPYNEQFF

D gene: NA
V gene: TRBV20-1
clone size: NA
J gene: TRBJ1-5
CDR3 DNA: TGCAGTGCTAGAAGGGGAGGGCGGAATCAGCCCCAGCATTTT
CDR3 protein: CSARRGGRNQPQHF

D gene: NA
V gene: TRBV18
clone size: NA
J gene: TRBJ2-2
CDR3 DNA: TGTGCCAGCTCGCCACCGGGAGTCACCGGGGAGCTGTTTTTT
CDR3 protein: CASSPPGVTGELFF

D gene: TRBD2
V gene: TRBV20-1
clone size: NA
J gene: TRBJ2-2
CDR3 DNA: TGCAGTGCTAGGTTAGCGGGAGGCGGGGAGCTGTTTTTT
CDR3 protein: CSARLAGGGELFF

D gene: TRBD2
V gene: TRBV9
clone size: NA
J gene: TRBJ2-5
CDR3 DNA: TGTGCCAGCAGCGAAGCGGGAGGAGAGACCCAGTACTTC
CDR3 protein: CASSEAGGETQYF

D gene: NA
V gene: TRBV15
clone size: NA
J gene: TRBJ1-2
CDR3 DNA: TGTGCCACCAGCCGATGGAAGCTTGGCTACACCTTC
CDR3 protein: CATSRWKLGYTF

D gene: NA
V gene: TRBV6-5
clone size: NA
J gene: TRBJ2-6
CDR3 DNA: TGTGCCAGCAGTTACTCAATACTTCCAGTAGTCTCTGGGGCCAACGTCCTGACTTTC
CDR3 protein: CASSYSILPVVSGANVLTF

D gene: NA
V gene: TRBV18
clone size: NA
J gene: TRBJ1-5
CDR3 DNA: TGTGCCAGCTCACCCGACCAGCCAGCAGACAGCAATCAGCCCCAGCATTTT
CDR3 protein: CASSPDQPADSNQPQHF

D gene: NA
V gene: TRBV29-1
clone size: NA
J gene: TRBJ1-6
CDR3 DNA: TGCAGCGCTGGGACGGGAGGATCACCCCTCCACTTT
CDR3 protein: CSAGTGGSPLHF

D gene: NA
V gene: TRBV6-2/TRBV6-3
clone size: NA
J gene: TRBJ2-7
CDR3 DNA: TGTGCCAGCAGTTACTTGCAGGGGAACGAGCAGTACTTC
CDR3 protein: CASSYLQGNEQYF

D gene: TRBD1
V gene: TRBV6-2/TRBV6-3
clone size: NA
J gene: TRBJ1-1
CDR3 DNA: TGTGCCAGCAGTCTGAACAGGGGACGGAACACTGAAGCTTTCTTT
CDR3 protein: CASSLNRGRNTEAFF

D gene: NA
V gene: TRBV20-1
clone size: NA
J gene: TRBJ2-1
CDR3 DNA: TGCAGTGCTACCCGACAGCGGATCTACAATGAGCAGTTCTTC
CDR3 protein: CSATRQRIYNEQFF

D gene: NA
V gene: TRBV20-1
clone size: NA
J gene: TRBJ2-5
CDR3 DNA: TGCAGTGCTAGTGTCCGACGGGGGGAGACCCAGTACTTC
CDR3 protein: CSASVRRGETQYF

D gene: NA
V gene: TRBV29-1
clone size: NA
J gene: TRBJ2-1
CDR3 DNA: TGCAGCGTTGACCCGGACACGTTCAATGAGCAGTTCTTC
CDR3 protein: CSVDPDTFNEQFF

D gene: TRBD2
V gene: TRBV5-1
clone size: NA
J gene: TRBJ2-2
CDR3 DNA: TGCGCCAGCAGCGCCGGGACTAGCGGGAGTGGAGCGAACACCGGGGAGCTGTTTTTT
CDR3 protein: CASSAGTSGSGANTGELFF

D gene: NA
V gene: TRBV14
clone size: NA
J gene: TRBJ1-5
CDR3 DNA: TGTGCCAGCAGCCAACAGGGTAAAGGGCCCCAGCATTTT
CDR3 protein: CASSQQGKGPQHF

D gene: TRBD2
V gene: TRBV7-9
clone size: NA
J gene: TRBJ2-1
CDR3 DNA: TGTGCCAGCAGCTTAGTTCGGGGGGACAATGAGCAGTTCTTC
CDR3 protein: CASSLVRGDNEQFF

D gene: NA
V gene: TRBV7-8
clone size: NA
J gene: TRBJ2-7
CDR3 DNA: TGTGCCAGCAGCTTACGGCGTGGAGGGGGCGAGCAGTACTTC
CDR3 protein: CASSLRRGGGEQYF